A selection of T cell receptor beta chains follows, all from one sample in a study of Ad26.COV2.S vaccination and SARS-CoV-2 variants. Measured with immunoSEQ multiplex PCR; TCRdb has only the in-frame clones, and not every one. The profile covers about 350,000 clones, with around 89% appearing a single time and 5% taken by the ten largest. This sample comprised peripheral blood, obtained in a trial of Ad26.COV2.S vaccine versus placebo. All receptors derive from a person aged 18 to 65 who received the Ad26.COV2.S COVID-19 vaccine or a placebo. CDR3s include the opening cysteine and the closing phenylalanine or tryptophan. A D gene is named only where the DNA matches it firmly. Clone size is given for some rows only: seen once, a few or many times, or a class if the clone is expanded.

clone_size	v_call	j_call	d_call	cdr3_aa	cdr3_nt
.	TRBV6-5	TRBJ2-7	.	CASSQNPGFEQYF	TGTGCCAGCAGTCAAAACCCAGGGTTCGAGCAGTACTTC
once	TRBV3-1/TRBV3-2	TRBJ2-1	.	CASSLPQTNEQFF	TGTGCCAGCAGCCTCCCCCAGACCAATGAGCAGTTCTTC
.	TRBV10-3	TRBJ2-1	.	CAISDPVSGIGNEQFF	TGTGCCATCAGTGACCCTGTTTCCGGGATCGGCAATGAGCAGTTCTTC
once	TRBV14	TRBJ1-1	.	CASSSQRNTEAFF	TGTGCCAGCAGCAGCCAGAGAAACACTGAAGCTTTCTTT
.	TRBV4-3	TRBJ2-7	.	CASSRAAGDEQYF	TGCGCCAGCAGCCGCGCGGCTGGGGACGAGCAGTACTTC
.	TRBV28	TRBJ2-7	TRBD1	CASSLFIQGTASYEQYF	TGTGCCAGCAGTTTATTCATCCAGGGGACAGCCTCCTACGAGCAGTACTTC
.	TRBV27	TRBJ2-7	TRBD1	CASSRSTGGYEQYF	TGTGCCAGCAGTCGCTCTACAGGGGGCTACGAGCAGTACTTC
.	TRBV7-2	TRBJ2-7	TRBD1	CASSTDRGAYEQYF	TGTGCCAGCAGCACCGACAGGGGAGCCTACGAGCAGTACTTC
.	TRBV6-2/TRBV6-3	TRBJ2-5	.	CASSSPQETQYF	TGTGCCAGCAGTTCCCCTCAAGAGACCCAGTACTTC
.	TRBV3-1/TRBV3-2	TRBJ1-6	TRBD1	CASSQEGQGNSPLHF	TGTGCCAGCAGCCAAGAAGGACAGGGTAATTCACCCCTCCACTTT
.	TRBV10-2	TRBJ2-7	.	CASGEGQRVGEQYF	TGCGCCAGCGGGGAGGGACAGAGAGTGGGCGAGCAGTACTTC
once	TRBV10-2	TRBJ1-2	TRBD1	CASSGTGFGGYTF	TGCGCCAGCAGCGGGACAGGTTTTGGTGGCTACACCTTC
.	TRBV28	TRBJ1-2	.	CASSLVSWLAWDYGYTF	TGTGCCAGCAGTTTGGTCTCTTGGCTTGCCTGGGACTATGGCTACACCTTC
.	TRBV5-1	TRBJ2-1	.	CASSLMPGARYNEQFF	TGCGCCAGCAGCTTAATGCCAGGGGCCCGGTACAATGAGCAGTTCTTC
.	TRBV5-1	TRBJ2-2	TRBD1	CASSLQGITGELFF	TGCGCCAGCAGCTTACAGGGGATCACCGGGGAGCTGTTTTTT
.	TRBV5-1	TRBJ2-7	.	CASSFRTDSYEQYF	TGCGCCAGCAGCTTTCGGACAGACTCCTACGAGCAGTACTTC
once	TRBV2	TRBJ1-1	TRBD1	CASGTTRQGKAFF	TGTGCCAGCGGGACCACCCGACAGGGTAAAGCTTTCTTT
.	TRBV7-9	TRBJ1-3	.	CASSYDVGNTIYF	TGTGCCAGCAGCTACGATGTCGGAAACACCATATATTTT
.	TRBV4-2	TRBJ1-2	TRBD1	CASSQIGQGLGYGYTF	TGTGCCAGCAGCCAAATTGGACAGGGGCTAGGCTATGGCTACACCTTC
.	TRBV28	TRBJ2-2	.	CASSSPVTRTNTGELFF	TGTGCCAGCAGTTCCCCAGTCACCCGGACGAACACCGGGGAGCTGTTTTTT
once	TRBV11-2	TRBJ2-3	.	CASSTPGTTDTQYF	TGTGCCAGCAGCACACCCGGGACCACAGATACGCAGTATTTT
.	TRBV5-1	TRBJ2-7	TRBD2	CASYRGGMESSYEQYF	TGCGCCAGCTATAGGGGAGGGATGGAGAGCTCCTACGAGCAGTACTTC
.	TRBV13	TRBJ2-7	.	CASSFPGRYEQYF	TGTGCCAGCAGCTTTCCCGGACGCTACGAGCAGTACTTC
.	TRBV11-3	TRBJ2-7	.	CASSLAGTQYEQYF	TGTGCCAGCAGCTTAGCCGGGACTCAATACGAGCAGTACTTC
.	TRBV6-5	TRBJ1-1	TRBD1	CASRGGQMNTEAFF	TGTGCCAGCAGGGGGGGACAGATGAACACTGAAGCTTTCTTT
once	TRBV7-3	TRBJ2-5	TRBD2	CASSPGTSDGETQYF	TGTGCCAGCAGCCCCGGGACTAGTGATGGGGAGACCCAGTACTTC
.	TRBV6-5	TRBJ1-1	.	CASSYSGGAGTEAFF	TGTGCCAGCAGTTACTCGGGGGGGGCAGGCACTGAAGCTTTCTTT
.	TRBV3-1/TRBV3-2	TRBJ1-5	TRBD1	CASSPTGDNQPQHF	TGTGCCAGCAGCCCGACAGGGGATAACCAGCCCCAGCATTTT
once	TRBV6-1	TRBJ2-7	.	CASSEYQGAGYEQYF	TGTGCCAGCAGTGAATACCAGGGAGCAGGTTACGAGCAGTACTTC
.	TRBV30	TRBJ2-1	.	CAWSAHSGNEQFF	TGTGCCTGGAGTGCCCACTCGGGCAATGAGCAGTTCTTC
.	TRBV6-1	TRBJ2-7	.	CASSEAPGQYYEQYF	TGTGCCAGCAGTGAAGCGCCTGGACAGTACTACGAGCAGTACTTC
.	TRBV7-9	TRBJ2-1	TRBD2	CASSFPTSGGYNEQFF	TGTGCCAGCAGCTTTCCGACTAGCGGGGGGTACAATGAGCAGTTCTTC
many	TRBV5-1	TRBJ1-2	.	CASSLVVSSTEGYTF	TGCGCCAGCAGCTTGGTGGTCTCGAGTACGGAGGGCTACACCTTC
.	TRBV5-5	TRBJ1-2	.	CASSLYGDGYTF	TGTGCCAGCAGCTTGTATGGGGACGGCTACACCTTC
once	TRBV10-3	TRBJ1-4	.	CAISGELQVKEKLFF	TGTGCCATCAGTGGGGAACTACAGGTCAAAGAAAAACTGTTTTTT
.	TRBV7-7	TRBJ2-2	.	CASSDNPGELFF	TGTGCCAGCAGCGATAATCCCGGGGAGCTGTTTTTT
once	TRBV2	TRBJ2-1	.	CASSDLGLSKIGGNEQFF	TGTGCCAGCAGTGATCTTGGGCTCTCCAAGATAGGGGGCAATGAGCAGTTCTTC
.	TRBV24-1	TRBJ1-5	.	CATKGPGRSLNSNQPQHF	TGTGCCACCAAAGGCCCGGGACGCAGTCTAAATAGCAATCAGCCCCAGCATTTT
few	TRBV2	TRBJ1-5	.	CATSLNGNQPQHF	TGTGCCACATCACTAAACGGGAATCAGCCCCAGCATTTT
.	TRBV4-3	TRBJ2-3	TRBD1	CASSQEEGAGDTQYF	TGCGCCAGCAGCCAAGAAGAGGGGGCCGGGGATACGCAGTATTTT
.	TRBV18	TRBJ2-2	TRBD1	CASSFGQGANTGELFF	TGTGCCAGCTCATTCGGACAGGGCGCGAACACCGGGGAGCTGTTTTTT
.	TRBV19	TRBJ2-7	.	CASSRAGAGYEQYF	TGTGCCAGTAGTCGGGCAGGGGCAGGGTACGAGCAGTACTTC
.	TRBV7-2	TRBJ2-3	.	CASSIRADTQYF	TGTGCCAGCAGCATCAGGGCAGATACGCAGTATTTT
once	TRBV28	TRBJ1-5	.	CASSLPNQPQHF	TGTGCCAGCAGCCTCCCCAATCAGCCCCAGCATTTT
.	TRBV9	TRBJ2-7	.	CASSVKSIALTYEQYF	TGTGCCAGCAGCGTAAAATCAATAGCCCTCACCTACGAGCAGTACTTC
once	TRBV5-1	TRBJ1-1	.	CASTRNLNTEAFF	TGCGCCAGCACCCGGAACTTGAACACTGAAGCTTTCTTT